The T cell receptor beta chain described here comes from a study of blood T cell repertoires in COVID-19. The V end was cut by 5 bases, the J end by 2 bases, with 10 bases between. The germline CDR1 and CDR2 sequences are PRHDT and FYEKMQ (reference sequence). This CDR3 is built from 14 residues. Sequencing used immunoSEQ multiplex PCR; TCRdb keeps in-frame clones, though not all of them. The sample carries over 80,000 clones, roughly nine tenths recorded once. This sequence joins TRBV13 and TRBJ1-5, with D possibly being TRBD1 (6 bases). Sequenced: peripheral blood. This TCR derives from a human donor with active COVID-19. The donor label of this sample is uncertain. For the CDR3, the DNA is TGTGCCAGCAGCGCCTGGACAGGCAATCAGCCCCAGCATTTT. Amino acids: CASSAWTGNQPQHF.